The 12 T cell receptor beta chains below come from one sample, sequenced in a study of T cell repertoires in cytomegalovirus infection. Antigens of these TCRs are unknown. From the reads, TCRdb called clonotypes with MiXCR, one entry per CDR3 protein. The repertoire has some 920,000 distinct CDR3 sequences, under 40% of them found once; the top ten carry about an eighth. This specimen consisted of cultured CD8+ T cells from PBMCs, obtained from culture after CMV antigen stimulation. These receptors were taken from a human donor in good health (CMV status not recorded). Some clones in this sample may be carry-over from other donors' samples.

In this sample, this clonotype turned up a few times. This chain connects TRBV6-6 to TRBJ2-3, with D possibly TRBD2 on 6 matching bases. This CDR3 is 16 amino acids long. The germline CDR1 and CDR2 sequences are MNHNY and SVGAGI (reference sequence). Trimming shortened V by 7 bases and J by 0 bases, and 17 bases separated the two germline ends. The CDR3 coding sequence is TGTGCCAGCAAGGTCAGGCGGGGTCCGAGCACAGATACGCAGTATTTT. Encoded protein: CASKVRRGPSTDTQYF.

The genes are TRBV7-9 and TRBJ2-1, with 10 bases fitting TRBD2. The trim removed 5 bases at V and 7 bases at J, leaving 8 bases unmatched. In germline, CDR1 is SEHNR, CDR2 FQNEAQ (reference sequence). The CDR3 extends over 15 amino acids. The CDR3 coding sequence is TGTGCCAGCAGCCGACTTAGCGGGGGGCGAAATGAGCAGTTCTTC. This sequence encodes CASSRLSGGRNEQFF.

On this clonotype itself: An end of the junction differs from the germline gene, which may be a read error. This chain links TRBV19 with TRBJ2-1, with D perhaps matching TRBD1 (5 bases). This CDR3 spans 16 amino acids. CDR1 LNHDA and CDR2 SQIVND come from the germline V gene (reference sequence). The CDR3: CTSSEPTQGFYNEQFF. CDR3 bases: TGTACCAGTAGTGAACCCACTCAGGGATTCTACAATGAGCAGTTCTTC.

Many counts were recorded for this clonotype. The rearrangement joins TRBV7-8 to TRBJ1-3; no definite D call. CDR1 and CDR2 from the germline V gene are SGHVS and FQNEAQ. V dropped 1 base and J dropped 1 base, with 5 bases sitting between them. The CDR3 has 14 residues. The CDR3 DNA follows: TGTGCCAGCAGCTTAGGGGAGTCTGGAAACACCATATATTTT. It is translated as CASSLGESGNTIYF.

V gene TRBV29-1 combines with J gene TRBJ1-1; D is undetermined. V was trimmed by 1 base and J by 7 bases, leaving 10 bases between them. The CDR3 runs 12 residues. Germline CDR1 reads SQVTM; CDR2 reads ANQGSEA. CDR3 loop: CSVEGRGGEAFF. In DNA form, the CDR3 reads TGCAGCGTTGAAGGACGGGGAGGTGAAGCTTTCTTT.

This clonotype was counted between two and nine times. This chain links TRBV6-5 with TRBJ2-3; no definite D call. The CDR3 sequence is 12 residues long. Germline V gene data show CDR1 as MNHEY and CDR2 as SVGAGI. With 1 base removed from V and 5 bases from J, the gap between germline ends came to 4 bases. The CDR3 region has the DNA TGTGCCAGCAGTTACTACGGAGATACGCAGTATTTT. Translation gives CASSYYGDTQYF.

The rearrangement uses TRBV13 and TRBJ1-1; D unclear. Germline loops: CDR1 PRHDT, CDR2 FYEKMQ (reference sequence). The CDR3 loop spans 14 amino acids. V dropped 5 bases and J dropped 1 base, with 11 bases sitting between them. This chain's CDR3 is CASSPQRRNTEAFF. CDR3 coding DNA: TGTGCCAGCAGCCCCCAGCGGCGGAACACTGAAGCTTTCTTT.

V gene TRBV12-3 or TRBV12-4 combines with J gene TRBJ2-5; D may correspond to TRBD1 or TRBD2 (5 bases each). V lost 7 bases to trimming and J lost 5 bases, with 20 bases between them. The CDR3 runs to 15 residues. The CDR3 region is CASNSGPGTVETQYF. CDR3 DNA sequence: TGTGCCAGCAACTCAGGCCCCGGGACGGTGGAGACCCAGTACTTC.

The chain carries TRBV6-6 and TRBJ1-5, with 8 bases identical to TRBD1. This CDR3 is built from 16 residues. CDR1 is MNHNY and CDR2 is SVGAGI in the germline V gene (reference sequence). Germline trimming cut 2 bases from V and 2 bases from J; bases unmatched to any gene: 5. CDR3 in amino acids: CASSYAGQGGNQPQHF. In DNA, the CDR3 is TGTGCCAGCAGTTACGCTGGACAGGGTGGCAATCAGCCCCAGCATTTT.

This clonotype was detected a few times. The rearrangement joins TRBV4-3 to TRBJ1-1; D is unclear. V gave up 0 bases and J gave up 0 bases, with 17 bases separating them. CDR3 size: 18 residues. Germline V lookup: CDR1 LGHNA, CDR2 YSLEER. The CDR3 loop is CASSQDPGYGSMNTEAFF. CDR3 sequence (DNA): TGCGCCAGCAGCCAAGACCCGGGATATGGCAGCATGAACACTGAAGCTTTCTTT.

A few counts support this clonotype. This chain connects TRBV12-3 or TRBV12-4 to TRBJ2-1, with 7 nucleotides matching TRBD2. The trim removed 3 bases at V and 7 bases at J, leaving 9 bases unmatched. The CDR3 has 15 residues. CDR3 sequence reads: CASSFPRREGNEQFF. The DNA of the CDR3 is TGTGCCAGCAGTTTCCCCCGCAGGGAGGGGAATGAGCAGTTCTTC.

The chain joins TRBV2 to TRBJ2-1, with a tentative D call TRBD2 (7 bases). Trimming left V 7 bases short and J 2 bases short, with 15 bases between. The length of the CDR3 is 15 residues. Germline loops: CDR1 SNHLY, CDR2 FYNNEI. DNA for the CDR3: TGTGCCAGCAAAGCGAGGGGGGGGCCCTACAATGAGCAGTTCTTC. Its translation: CASKARGGPYNEQFF.